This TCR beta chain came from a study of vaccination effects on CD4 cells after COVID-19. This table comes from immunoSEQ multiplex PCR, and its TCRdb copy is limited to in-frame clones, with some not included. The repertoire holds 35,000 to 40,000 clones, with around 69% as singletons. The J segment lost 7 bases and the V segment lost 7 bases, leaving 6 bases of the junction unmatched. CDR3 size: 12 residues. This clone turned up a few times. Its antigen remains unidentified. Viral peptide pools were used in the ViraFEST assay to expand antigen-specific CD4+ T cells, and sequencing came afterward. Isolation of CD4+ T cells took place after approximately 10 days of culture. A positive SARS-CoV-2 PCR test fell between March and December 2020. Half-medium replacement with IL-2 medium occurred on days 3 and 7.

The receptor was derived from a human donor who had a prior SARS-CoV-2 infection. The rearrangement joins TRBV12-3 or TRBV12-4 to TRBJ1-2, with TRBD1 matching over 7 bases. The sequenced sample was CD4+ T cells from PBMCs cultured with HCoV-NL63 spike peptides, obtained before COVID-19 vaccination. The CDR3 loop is CASKNRGGGYTF. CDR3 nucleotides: TGTGCCAGCAAGAACAGGGGCGGTGGCTACACCTTC.